One sample yielded the 9 T cell receptor beta chains listed below, sequenced in a study of T cells and copy number aberrations in small-cell lung cancer. This table comes from immunoSEQ multiplex PCR, and its TCRdb copy is limited to in-frame clones, with some not included. The data contain around 2,400 clones, around 82% of them seen just once; the ten biggest clones take up 4.5% to 5.5%. The sample taken for sequencing was normal tissue next to the tumor. These receptors all stem from a woman in her fifties or sixties with small cell lung cancer.

The chain combines TRBV9 with TRBJ1-5, with TRBD1 identical over 7 bases. CDR3 length: 14 residues. Germline V CDR1 and CDR2: SGDLS, YYNGEE. Trimming cost V 3 bases and J 7 bases; bases outside gene matches: 7. CDR3 region: CASSATGVSQPQHF. CDR3 coding DNA: TGTGCCAGCAGCGCCACAGGGGTCTCCCAGCCCCAGCATTTT.

The chain links TRBV4-1 to TRBJ2-7; no clear D. The CDR3 spans 13 residues. Deletions cut 3 bases from V and 3 bases from J, with 9 bases between. Germline V CDR1 and CDR2: MGHRA, YSYEKL. CDR3 amino acids: CASSQYGRYEQYF. CDR3 bases: TGCGCCAGCAGCCAGTATGGTCGCTACGAGCAGTACTTC.

The chain has TRBV19 and TRBJ2-1, with TRBD1 matching over 11 bases. J lost 2 bases, V lost 4 bases, and 4 bases had no gene match. CDR3 length equals 16 residues. Germline assignment: CDR1 LNHDA and CDR2 SQIVND (reference sequence). The CDR3 DNA reads TGTGCCAGTAGTAAGGGACAGGGGGTTCCCTACAATGAGCAGTTCTTC. Residues: CASSKGQGVPYNEQFF.

The genes are TRBV28 and TRBJ1-2, with D perhaps matching TRBD1 (5 bases). There are 12 residues in the CDR3. Germline lookup yields CDR1 MDHEN and CDR2 SYDVKM. V shed 5 bases and J shed 4 bases, with 8 bases lying between them. The DNA of the CDR3 is TGTGCCAGCAGTGAAGACAGCTATGGCTACACCTTC. Its translation is CASSEDSYGYTF.

The chain recombines TRBV4-1 with TRBJ2-1; D possibly corresponds to TRBD2 (7 bases). Germline lookup yields CDR1 MGHRA and CDR2 YSYEKL. V lost 2 bases, J lost 10 bases, and 21 bases lay in between. This CDR3 is 16 amino acids long. The CDR3 DNA sequence: TGCGCCAGCAGCCAAATTCTAGGGGGAGGGCCCGGGGAGCAGTTCTTC. It translates to CASSQILGGGPGEQFF.

The chain couples TRBV30 to TRBJ1-1; possible D gene TRBD1, 5 bases. Trimming cost V 5 bases and J 7 bases, with 14 bases left between them. CDR3 length: 12 residues. From germline, CDR1 is GTSNPN and CDR2 SVGIG (reference sequence). CDR3 nucleotides: TGTGCCTGGCTCACCGGGGCGGATGAAGCTTTCTTT. It codes for CAWLTGADEAFF.

The chain carries TRBV19 and TRBJ1-2, with 9 bases lining up with TRBD1. This CDR3 is built from 16 residues. Germline CDR1 reads LNHDA; CDR2 reads SQIVND (reference sequence). V lost 7 bases, J lost 4 bases, and 13 bases stayed unmatched. This CDR3 is CASNGQGRTGGYGYTF. The CDR3 nucleotides are TGTGCCAGTAACGGACAGGGGCGCACTGGGGGCTATGGCTACACCTTC.

CDR3 protein: CAGRLQETQYF. CDR3 nucleotide sequence: TGTGCCGGGAGGTTACAAGAGACCCAGTACTTC. This rearrangement joins TRBV2 to TRBJ2-5, with a tentative D call TRBD2 (6 bases). Deletions cut 11 bases from V and 2 bases from J, with 9 bases between. The CDR3 sequence is 11 residues long. Per germline, CDR1 SNHLY and CDR2 FYNNEI.

Remarks on this clone: One end of the junction varies from germline; a read error may be responsible. This chain joins TRBV4-1 and TRBJ2-1; maybe TRBD1 (6 bases). This CDR3 spans 13 amino acids. CDR1 MGHRA and CDR2 YSYEKL come from the germline V gene. The CDR3 spells CASSQNNPAYRVF. The DNA of the CDR3 is TGCGCCAGCAGCCAAAATAATCCAGCGTACAGGGTCTTC.